This TCR beta chain stems from a study of tumor-infiltrating lymphocytes in primary liver carcinoma. Regarding the study as a whole: Relative to tumor region pairs, the tumor-adjacent and tumor-blood pairs showed overlap that was lower. Bulk, unsorted sampling meant CD4+ and CD8+ repertoires went uncompared.

The investigators made TCR beta cDNA from roughly 460 ng total RNA, using a constant-region primer. Three nested multiplex PCR rounds, a slightly modified ARM-PCR method, built the TCR beta libraries. Rounds one and two of PCR, each of roughly 10 cycles, were primed with TRBV1-TRBV30 forward primers and a C-beta reverse primer. TCRdb re-derived calls from the multiplex PCR reads in MiXCR, one entry per CDR3 protein. The table includes 310,000 or so distinct CDR3 sequences, roughly 60% detected once. In addition to blood RNA drawn from unsorted whole blood, germline DNA was extracted. Among the patients, all had chronic HBV infection and none had been treated. CDR3 length: 18 amino acids. CDR1 is PRHDT and CDR2 is FYEKMQ in the germline V gene (reference sequence). Comment on this clonotype: Antigen specificity is unknown. Germline is not matched at one junction end, which may reflect a read error.

Sequenced sample: peripheral blood. The clonotype comes from a woman in her twenties or thirties with primary liver carcinoma and hepatitis B virus infection. This chain connects TRBV13 to TRBJ2-3; D may be TRBD1 (5 bases). Here the CDR3 reads CATSSPSPDTESTDTQYF. CDR3 bases: TGTGCCACCAGCTCTCCTTCACCGGACACTGAGAGCACAGATACGCAGTATTTT.